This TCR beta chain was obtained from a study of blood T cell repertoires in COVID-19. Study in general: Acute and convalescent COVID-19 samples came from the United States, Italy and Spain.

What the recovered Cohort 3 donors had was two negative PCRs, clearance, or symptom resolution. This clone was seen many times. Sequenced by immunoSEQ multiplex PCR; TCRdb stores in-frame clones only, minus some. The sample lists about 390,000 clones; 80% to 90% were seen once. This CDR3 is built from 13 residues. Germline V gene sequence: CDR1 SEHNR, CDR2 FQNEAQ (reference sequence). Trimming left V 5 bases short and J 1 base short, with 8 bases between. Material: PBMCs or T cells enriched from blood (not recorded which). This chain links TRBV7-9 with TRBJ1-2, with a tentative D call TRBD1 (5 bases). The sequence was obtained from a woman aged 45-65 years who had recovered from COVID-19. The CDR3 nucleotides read TGTGCCAGCAGCCTGACAGATAACTATGGCTACACCTTC. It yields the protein CASSLTDNYGYTF. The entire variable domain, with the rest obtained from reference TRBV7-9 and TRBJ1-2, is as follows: DTGVSQNPRHKITKRGQNVTFRCDPISEHNRLYWYRQTLGQGPEFLTYFQNEAQLEKSRLLSDRFSAERPKGSFSTLEIQRTEQGDSAMYLCASSLTDNYGYTFGSGTRLTVV.